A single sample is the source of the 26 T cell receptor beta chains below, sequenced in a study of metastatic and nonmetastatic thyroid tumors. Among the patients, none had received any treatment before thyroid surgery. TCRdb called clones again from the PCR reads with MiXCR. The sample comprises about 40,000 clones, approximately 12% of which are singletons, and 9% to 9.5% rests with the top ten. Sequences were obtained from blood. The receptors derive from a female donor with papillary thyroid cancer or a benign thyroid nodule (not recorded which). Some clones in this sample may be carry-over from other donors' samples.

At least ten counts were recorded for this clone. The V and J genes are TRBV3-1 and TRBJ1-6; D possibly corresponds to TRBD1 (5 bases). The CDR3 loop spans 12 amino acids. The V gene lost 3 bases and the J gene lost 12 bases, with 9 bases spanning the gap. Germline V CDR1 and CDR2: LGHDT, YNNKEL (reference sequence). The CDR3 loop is CASSQIRGPLHF. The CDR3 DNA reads TGTGCCAGCAGCCAGATTAGGGGACCCCTCCACTTT.

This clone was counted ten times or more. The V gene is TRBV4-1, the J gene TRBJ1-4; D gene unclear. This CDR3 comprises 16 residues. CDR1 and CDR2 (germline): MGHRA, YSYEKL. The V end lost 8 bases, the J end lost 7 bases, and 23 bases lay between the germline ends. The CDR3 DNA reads TGCGCCAGCGGCGCCTTCGTGGCAGCCCCCTCTGAAAAACTGTTTTTT. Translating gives CASGAFVAAPSEKLFF.

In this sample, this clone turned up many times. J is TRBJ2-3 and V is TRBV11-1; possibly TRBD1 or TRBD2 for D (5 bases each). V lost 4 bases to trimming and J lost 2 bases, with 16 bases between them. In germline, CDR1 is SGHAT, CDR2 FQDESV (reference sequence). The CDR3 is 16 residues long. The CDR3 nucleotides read TGTGCCAGCAGCTCCGGGACGGATCATTACACAGATACGCAGTATTTT. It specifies CASSSGTDHYTDTQYF.

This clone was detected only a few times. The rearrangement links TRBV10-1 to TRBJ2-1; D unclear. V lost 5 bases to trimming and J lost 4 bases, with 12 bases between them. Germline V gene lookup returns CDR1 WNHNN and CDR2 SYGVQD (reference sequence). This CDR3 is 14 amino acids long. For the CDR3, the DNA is TGCGCCAGCAGTTATTCGGTAGGGTACAATGAGCAGTTCTTC. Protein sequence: CASSYSVGYNEQFF.

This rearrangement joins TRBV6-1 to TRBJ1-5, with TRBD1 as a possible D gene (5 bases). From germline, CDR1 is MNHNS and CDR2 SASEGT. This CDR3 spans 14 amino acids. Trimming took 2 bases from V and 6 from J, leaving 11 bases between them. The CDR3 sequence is CASSEQVGGQPQHF. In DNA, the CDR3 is TGTGCCAGCAGTGAACAGGTCGGGGGTCAGCCCCAGCATTTT.

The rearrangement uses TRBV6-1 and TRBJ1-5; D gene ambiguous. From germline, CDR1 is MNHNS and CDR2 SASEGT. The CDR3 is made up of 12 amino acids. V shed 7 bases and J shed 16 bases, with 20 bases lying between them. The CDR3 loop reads CASMGSGQPPHF. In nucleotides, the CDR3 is TGTGCCAGCATGGGGAGCGGGCAGCCCCCCCATTTT.

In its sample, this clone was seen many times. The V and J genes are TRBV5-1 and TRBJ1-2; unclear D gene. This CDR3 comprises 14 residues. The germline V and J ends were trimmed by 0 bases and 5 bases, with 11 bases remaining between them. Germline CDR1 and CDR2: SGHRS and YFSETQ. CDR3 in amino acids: CASSLGDGRYGYTF. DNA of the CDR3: TGCGCCAGCAGCTTGGGTGACGGCCGTTATGGCTACACCTTC. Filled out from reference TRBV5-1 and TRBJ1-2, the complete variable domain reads KAGVTQTPRYLIKTRGQQVTLSCSPISGHRSVSWYQQTPGQGLQFLFEYFSETQRNKGNFPGRFSGRQFSNSRSEMNVSTLELGDSALYLCASSLGDGRYGYTFGSGTRLTVV.

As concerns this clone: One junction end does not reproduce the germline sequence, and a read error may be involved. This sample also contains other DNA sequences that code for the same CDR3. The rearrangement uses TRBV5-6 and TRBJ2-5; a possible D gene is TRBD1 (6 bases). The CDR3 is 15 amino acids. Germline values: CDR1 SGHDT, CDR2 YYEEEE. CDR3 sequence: CASTLQGYLGETQYF. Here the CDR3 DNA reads TGTGCTAGCACGCTACAGGGATATCTCGGGGAGACCCAGTACTTC.

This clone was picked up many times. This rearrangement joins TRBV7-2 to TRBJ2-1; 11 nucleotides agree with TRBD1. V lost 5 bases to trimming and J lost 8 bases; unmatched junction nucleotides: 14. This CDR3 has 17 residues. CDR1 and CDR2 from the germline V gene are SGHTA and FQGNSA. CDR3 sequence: CASSLRGGQGARDEQFF. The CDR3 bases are TGTGCCAGCAGCCTTAGGGGTGGACAGGGGGCACGTGATGAGCAGTTCTTC.

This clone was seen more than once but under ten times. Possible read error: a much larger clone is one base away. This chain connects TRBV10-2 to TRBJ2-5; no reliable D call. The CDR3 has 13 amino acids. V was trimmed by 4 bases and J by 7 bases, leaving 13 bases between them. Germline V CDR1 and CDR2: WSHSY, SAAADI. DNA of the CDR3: TGCGCCAGCAGTGGGGCACCTTCGGGGACCCAGTACTTC. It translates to CASSGAPSGTQYF.

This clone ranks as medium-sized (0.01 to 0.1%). As DNA, the CDR3 is TGTGCCAGCAGGAAATCTAGCGGGAGGGCCTTTGAGCAGTTCTTC. As protein: CASRKSSGRAFEQFF. V gene TRBV6-1 combines with J gene TRBJ2-1; 12 bases are shared with TRBD2. Germline trimming cut 6 bases from V and 9 bases from J; bases unmatched to any gene: 9. CDR1 and CDR2 from the germline V gene are MNHNS and SASEGT. CDR3 length: 15 residues.

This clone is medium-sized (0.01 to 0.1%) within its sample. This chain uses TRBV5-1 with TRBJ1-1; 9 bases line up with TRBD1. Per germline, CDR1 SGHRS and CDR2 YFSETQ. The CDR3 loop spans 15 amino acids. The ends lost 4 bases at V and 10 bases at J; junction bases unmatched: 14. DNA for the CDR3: TGCGCCAGCAGCCTACGGACAGGGGCAGGGCAGGGAGCTTTCTTT. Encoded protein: CASSLRTGAGQGAFF. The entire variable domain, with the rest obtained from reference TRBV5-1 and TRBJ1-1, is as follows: KAGVTQTPRYLIKTRGQQVTLSCSPISGHRSVSWYQQTPGQGLQFLFEYFSETQRNKGNFPGRFSGRQFSNSRSEMNVSTLELGDSALYLCASSLRTGAGQGAFFGQGTRLTVV.

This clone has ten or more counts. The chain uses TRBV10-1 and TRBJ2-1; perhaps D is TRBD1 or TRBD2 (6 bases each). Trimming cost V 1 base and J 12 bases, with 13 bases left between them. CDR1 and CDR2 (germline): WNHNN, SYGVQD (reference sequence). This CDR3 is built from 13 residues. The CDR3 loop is CASSELGGVRQFF. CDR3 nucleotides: TGCGCCAGCAGTGAGTTGGGGGGCGTACGGCAGTTCTTC.

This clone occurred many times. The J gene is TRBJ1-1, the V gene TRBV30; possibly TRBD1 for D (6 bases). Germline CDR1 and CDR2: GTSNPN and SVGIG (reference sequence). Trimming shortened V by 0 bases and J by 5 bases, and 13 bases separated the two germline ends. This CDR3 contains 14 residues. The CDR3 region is CAWSVKGGRTEAFF. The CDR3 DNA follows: TGTGCCTGGAGTGTAAAAGGGGGACGAACTGAAGCTTTCTTT.

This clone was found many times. For the CDR3, the DNA is TGTGCCGGGATGGGGTTAACGGGGGCCAACGTCCTGACTTTC. Translated: CAGMGLTGANVLTF. The chain employs TRBV30 and TRBJ2-6; D is ambiguous. V lost 8 bases and J lost 4, with 15 bases in between. This CDR3 spans 14 amino acids. CDR1 and CDR2 from the germline V gene are GTSNPN and SVGIG (reference sequence).

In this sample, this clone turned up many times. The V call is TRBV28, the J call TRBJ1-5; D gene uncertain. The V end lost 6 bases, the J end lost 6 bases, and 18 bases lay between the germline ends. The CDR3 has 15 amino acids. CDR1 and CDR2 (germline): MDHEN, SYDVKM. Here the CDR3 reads CASSLWTGEGQPQHF. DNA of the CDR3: TGTGCCAGCAGCCTTTGGACGGGAGAGGGTCAGCCCCAGCATTTT. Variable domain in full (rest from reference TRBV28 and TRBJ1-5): DVKVTQSSRYLVKRTGEKVFLECVQDMDHENMFWYRQDPGLGLRLIYFSYDVKMKEKGDIPEGYSVSREKKERFSLILESASTNQTSMYLCASSLWTGEGQPQHFGDGTRLSIL.

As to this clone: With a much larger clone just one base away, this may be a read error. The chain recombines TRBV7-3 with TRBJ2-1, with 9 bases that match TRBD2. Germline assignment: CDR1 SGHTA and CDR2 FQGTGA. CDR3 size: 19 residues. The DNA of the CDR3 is TGTGCCGGCAGCTTAAACCCCTCCGTCCTAGCGGGACCCTACAATGAGCAGTTCTTC. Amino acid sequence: CAGSLNPSVLAGPYNEQFF.

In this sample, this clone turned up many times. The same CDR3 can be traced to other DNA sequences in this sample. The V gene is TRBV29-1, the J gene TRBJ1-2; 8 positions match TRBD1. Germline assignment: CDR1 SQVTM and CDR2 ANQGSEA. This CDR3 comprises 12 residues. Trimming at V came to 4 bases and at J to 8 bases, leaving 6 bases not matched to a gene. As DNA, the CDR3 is TGCAGCGTTGCTGCACAGGGGGGGGGCTACACCTTC. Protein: CSVAAQGGGYTF.

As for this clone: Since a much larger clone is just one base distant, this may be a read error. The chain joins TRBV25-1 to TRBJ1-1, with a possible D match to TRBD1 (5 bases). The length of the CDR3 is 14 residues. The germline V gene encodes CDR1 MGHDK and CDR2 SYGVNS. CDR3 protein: CASRKDRGDTEAFF. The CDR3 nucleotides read TGTGCCAGCAGGAAGGATAGGGGCGACACTGAGGCTTTCTTT.

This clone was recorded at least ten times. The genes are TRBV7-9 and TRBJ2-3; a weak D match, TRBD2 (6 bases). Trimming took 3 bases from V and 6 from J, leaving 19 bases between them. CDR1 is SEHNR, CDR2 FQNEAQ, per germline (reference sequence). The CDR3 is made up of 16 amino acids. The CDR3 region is CASSLGWRDPADTQYF. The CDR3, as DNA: TGTGCCAGCAGCTTGGGGTGGCGGGACCCGGCGGATACGCAGTATTTT.

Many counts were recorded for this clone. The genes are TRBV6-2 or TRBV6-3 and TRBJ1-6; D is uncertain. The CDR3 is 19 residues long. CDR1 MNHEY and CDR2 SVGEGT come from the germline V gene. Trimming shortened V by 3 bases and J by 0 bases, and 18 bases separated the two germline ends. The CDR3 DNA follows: TGTGCCAGCAGTTATGTGCAGGCGACCACGAGCTCCTATAATTCACCCCTCCACTTT. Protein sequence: CASSYVQATTSSYNSPLHF.

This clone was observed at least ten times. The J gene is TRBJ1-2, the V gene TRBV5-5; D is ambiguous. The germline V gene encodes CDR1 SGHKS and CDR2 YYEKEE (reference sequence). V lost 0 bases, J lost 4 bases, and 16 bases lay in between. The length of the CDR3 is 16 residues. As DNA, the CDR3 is TGTGCCAGCAGCTTGGAACCTCCCAGGATCCGCTATGGCTACACCTTC. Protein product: CASSLEPPRIRYGYTF.

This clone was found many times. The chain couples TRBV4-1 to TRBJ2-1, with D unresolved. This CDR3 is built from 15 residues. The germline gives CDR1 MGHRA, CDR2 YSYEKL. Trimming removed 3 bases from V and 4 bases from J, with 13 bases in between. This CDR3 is CASSQYTGIYNEQFF. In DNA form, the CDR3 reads TGCGCCAGCAGCCAGTATACTGGAATTTACAATGAGCAGTTCTTC.

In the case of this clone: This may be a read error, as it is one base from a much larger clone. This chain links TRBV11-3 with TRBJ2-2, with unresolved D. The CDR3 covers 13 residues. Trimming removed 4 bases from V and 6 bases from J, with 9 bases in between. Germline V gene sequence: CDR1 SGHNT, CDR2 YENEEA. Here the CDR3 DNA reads TGTGCCAGCAGCTCCACGCCCCCCGGGGAGCTGTTTTTT. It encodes CASSSTPPGELFF.

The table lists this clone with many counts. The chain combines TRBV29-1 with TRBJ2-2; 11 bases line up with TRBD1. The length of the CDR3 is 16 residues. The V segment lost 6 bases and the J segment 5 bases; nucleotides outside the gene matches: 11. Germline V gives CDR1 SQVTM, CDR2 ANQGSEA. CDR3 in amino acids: CSVARRGQGETGELFF. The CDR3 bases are TGCAGCGTCGCCCGCCGGGGACAGGGGGAAACCGGGGAGCTGTTTTTT.

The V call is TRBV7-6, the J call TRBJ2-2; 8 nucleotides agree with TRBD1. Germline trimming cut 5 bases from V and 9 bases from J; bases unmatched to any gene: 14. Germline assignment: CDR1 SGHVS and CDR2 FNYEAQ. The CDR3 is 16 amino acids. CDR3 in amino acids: CASSGYRGDRTWELFF. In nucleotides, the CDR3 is TGTGCCAGCAGCGGTTACAGGGGGGATCGGACCTGGGAGCTGTTTTTT.